In its sample, the clone carrying this T cell receptor beta chain was seen a few times. As yet, its antigen is unknown. This sample was included in a study of identical twins. One entry per CDR3 protein, called by TCRdb with MiXCR from the 5' RACE reads. Of about 730,000 distinct CDR3 sequences listed, around 20% are singletons. General study findings and limits: Findings came from cross-sectional statistics, without long-term follow-up of donors. Weaker excess twin sharing was observed in beta out-of-frame sequences.

These records were also assigned to another study, of T cells expressing NK-cell markers. According to that study: The TCR beta repertoires originated in sorted CD3+CD56+NKG2C+, CD3+CD56+NKG2C- and CD3+CD56-NKG2C+ T cells. Seropositivity for HCMV was found in seven of the eight sequenced donors, with one seronegative.

The sample consisted of PBMCs. This clonotype was obtained from a woman between 18 and 30 years old in good health.

CDR3 DNA: TGTGCCATCAGTCTCGGGGGCCGCTCTGGAAACACCATATATTTT. Its protein is CAISLGGRSGNTIYF. The V call is TRBV10-3, the J call TRBJ1-3; D perhaps matches TRBD1 (6 bases). This CDR3 has 15 amino acids. V gave up 5 bases and J gave up 0 bases, with 11 bases separating them. Germline assignment: CDR1 ENHRY and CDR2 SYGVKD.